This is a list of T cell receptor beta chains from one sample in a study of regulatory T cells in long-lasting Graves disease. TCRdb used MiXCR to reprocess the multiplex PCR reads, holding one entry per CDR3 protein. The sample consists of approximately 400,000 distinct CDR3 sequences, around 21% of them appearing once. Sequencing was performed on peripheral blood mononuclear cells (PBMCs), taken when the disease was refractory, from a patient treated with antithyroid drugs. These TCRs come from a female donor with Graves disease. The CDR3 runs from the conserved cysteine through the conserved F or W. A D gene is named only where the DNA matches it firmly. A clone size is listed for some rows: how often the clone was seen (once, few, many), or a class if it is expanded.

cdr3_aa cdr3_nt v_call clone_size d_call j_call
CASSQPRDATNEKLFF TGTGCCAGCAGCCAGCCTCGGGACGCAACTAATGAAAAACTGTTTTTT TRBV5-8 few - TRBJ1-4
CASSGAGGKETQYF TGTGCCAGTAGTGGAGCGGGAGGGAAAGAGACCCAGTACTTC TRBV19 - TRBD2 TRBJ2-5
CASRLSGQGAYEQYF TGTGCCAGCAGGCTTTCGGGACAGGGGGCCTACGAGCAGTACTTC TRBV28 many TRBD1 TRBJ2-7
CASSVGPMAGPLGYEQYF TGTGCCAGCAGCGTAGGGCCCATGGCGGGACCCCTGGGCTACGAGCAGTACTTC TRBV9 once - TRBJ2-7
CASNHQRGKETQYF TGTGCCAGCAACCATCAACGGGGCAAAGAGACCCAGTACTTC TRBV6-1 many - TRBJ2-5
CASSGEEPNYGYTF TGTGCCAGCAGTGGCGAGGAACCTAACTATGGCTACACCTTC TRBV2 many - TRBJ1-2
CSARPSRAGGPGETQYF TGCAGTGCTAGACCCAGTAGGGCGGGAGGGCCAGGGGAGACCCAGTACTTC TRBV20-1 few TRBD2 TRBJ2-5
CASSLGLAGLGDTQYF TGTGCCAGCAGTTTGGGACTAGCGGGACTTGGAGATACGCAGTATTTT TRBV28 - TRBD2 TRBJ2-3
CAIPPRVAGGPETQYF TGTGCCATCCCACCCAGAGTGGCGGGAGGGCCGGAGACCCAGTACTTC TRBV6-4 few TRBD2 TRBJ2-5
CASSLVPGQGFMNTEAFF TGTGCCAGCAGTTTAGTTCCCGGACAGGGTTTCATGAACACTGAAGCTTTCTTT TRBV28 - TRBD1 TRBJ1-1
CSAHAEGELFF TGCAGTGCTCATGCCGAAGGGGAGCTGTTTTTT TRBV20-1 few - TRBJ2-2
CASRSVGRESYEQYF TGTGCCAGCAGGAGCGTCGGGCGGGAATCCTACGAGCAGTACTTC TRBV28 many - TRBJ2-7
CASRGTSSYEQYF TGTGCCAGCAGGGGAACTAGCTCCTACGAGCAGTACTTC TRBV28 few - TRBJ2-7
CASSTGTGKEAFF TGTGCCAGCAGTACCGGGACAGGAAAAGAAGCTTTCTTT TRBV2 many TRBD1 TRBJ1-1
CASSIYRTNTEAFF TGTGCCAGTAGTATCTACAGGACGAACACTGAAGCTTTCTTT TRBV19 few - TRBJ1-1
CAWSVGNSYEQYF TGTGCCTGGAGTGTGGGTAACTCCTACGAGCAGTACTTC TRBV30 few - TRBJ2-7
CASSTGTYTQYF TGTGCCAGCTCGACGGGGACTTATACGCAGTATTTT TRBV27 - - TRBJ2-3
CASNTGTEAFF TGTGCCAGCAATACAGGGACTGAAGCTTTCTTT TRBV12-3/TRBV12-4 - - TRBJ1-1
CSAVQIAGDETQYF TGCAGTGCTGTCCAGATAGCGGGAGATGAGACCCAGTACTTC TRBV20-1 - TRBD2 TRBJ2-5
CASRPGLAGPEQFF TGTGCCAGCAGGCCGGGACTAGCGGGACCTGAGCAGTTCTTC TRBV27 - TRBD2 TRBJ2-1
CASTRFGGTGELFF TGTGCCAGCACCCGATTCGGGGGGACCGGGGAGCTGTTTTTT TRBV2 - TRBD2 TRBJ2-2
CSARRRDRGYYEQYF TGCAGTGCTAGACGTAGGGACAGGGGATACTACGAGCAGTACTTC TRBV20-1 many TRBD1 TRBJ2-7
CASSSKRGAKDYGYTF TGTGCCAGCAGCTCGAAACGGGGGGCTAAAGACTATGGCTACACCTTC TRBV7-2 few - TRBJ1-2
CAGSSMSYEQYF TGTGCCGGCAGCTCCATGTCCTACGAGCAGTACTTC TRBV2 - - TRBJ2-7
CASGKGLAGAYYEQYF TGTGCCAGCGGCAAGGGACTAGCGGGAGCTTACTACGAGCAGTACTTC TRBV7-2 few TRBD2 TRBJ2-7
CASSRDEGPGELFF TGCGCCAGCAGCCGCGACGAGGGGCCCGGGGAGCTGTTTTTT TRBV4-1 - - TRBJ2-2
CASSLGQGLRVPEAFF TGTGCCAGCAGCTTAGGACAGGGGTTGAGAGTTCCTGAAGCTTTCTTT TRBV11-2 many TRBD1 TRBJ1-1
CVTGRGLGEKLFF TGTGTTACCGGCCGGGGTTTGGGGGAAAAACTGTTTTTT TRBV6-2/TRBV6-3 few - TRBJ1-4
CASSFHRTARYTGELFF TGCGCCAGCAGCTTTCATCGGACAGCGCGTTACACCGGGGAGCTGTTTTTT TRBV5-1 few - TRBJ2-2